This T cell receptor beta chain is from a study of blood T cell repertoires in COVID-19. Study-level information: The United States, Italy and Spain were the sources of the acute and convalescent COVID-19 samples. T cells, B-cell-depleted T cells, or PBMCs supplied cDNA or gDNA.

In the study's own analysis: Amplification of reference gene primers provided the estimated nucleated cell counts. Profiled with immunoSEQ multiplex PCR; TCRdb holds only in-frame clones, not every one. V, J and clone size are taken as reported in that table, and D and trimming were inferred from the DNA itself. Among some 200,000 clones listed, 70% to 90% were seen once. CDR3 length: 19 residues. The germline V gene has CDR1 SGHTA and CDR2 FQGNSA. The junction had 11 bases not matched to a gene; V was cut back by 2 bases and J by 2 bases. This clonotype originated in a young woman who had recovered from COVID-19. What was sequenced was peripheral blood. This rearrangement joins TRBV7-2 to TRBJ1-5; 11 bases map to TRBD1. The CDR3 coding sequence is TGTGCCAGCAGCTTAAGAAGGACAGGGGGCTCTTATCGCAATCAGCCCCAGCATTTT. Translated, it gives CASSLRRTGGSYRNQPQHF.